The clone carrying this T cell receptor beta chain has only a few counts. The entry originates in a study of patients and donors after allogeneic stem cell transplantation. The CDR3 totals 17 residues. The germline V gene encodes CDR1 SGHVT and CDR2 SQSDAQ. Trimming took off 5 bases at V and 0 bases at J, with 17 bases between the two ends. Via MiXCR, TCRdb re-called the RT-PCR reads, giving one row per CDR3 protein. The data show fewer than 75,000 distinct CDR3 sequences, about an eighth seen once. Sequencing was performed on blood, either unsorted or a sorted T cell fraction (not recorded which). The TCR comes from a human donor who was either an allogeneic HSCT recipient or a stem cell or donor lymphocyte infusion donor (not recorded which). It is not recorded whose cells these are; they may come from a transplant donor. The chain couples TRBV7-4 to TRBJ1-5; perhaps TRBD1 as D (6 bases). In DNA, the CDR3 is TGTGCCAGCAGCCCCACGAGGAGACAGGTTAGCAATCAGCCCCAGCATTTT. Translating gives CASSPTRRQVSNQPQHF.